Below, 24 T cell receptor beta chains from the same sample are listed, as sequenced in a study of T cell repertoires in cytomegalovirus infection. For these receptors, no antigen is known. TCRdb reanalysed the reads using MiXCR and keeps one entry per CDR3 protein. The sample holds about 500,000 distinct CDR3 sequences, 30% to 35% seen once. The sample consisted of cultured PBMCs, taken from culture after CMV antigen stimulation. Source of these receptors: a human donor in good health (CMV status not recorded). Some clones in this sample may be carry-over from other donors' samples.

The genes are TRBV20-1 and TRBJ2-1; 11 bases agree with TRBD2. Losses at the gene ends were 5 bases for V and 9 bases for J; bases not matched to a gene: 9. CDR3 length: 14 amino acids. CDR1 and CDR2 from the germline V gene are DFQATT and SNEGSKA (reference sequence). The CDR3 loop is CSARVSGRAGEQFF. The CDR3 region has the DNA TGCAGTGCTCGAGTTAGCGGGAGGGCCGGTGAGCAGTTCTTC.

This clonotype was found many times. V and J are TRBV6-1 and TRBJ2-6; D is possibly TRBD1 or TRBD2 (5 bases each). The CDR3 covers 17 residues. Germline assignment: CDR1 MNHNS and CDR2 SASEGT. The V end lost 8 bases, the J end lost 4 bases, and 21 bases lay between the germline ends. The CDR3 nucleotides read TGTGCCAGCTCCTTACTGATGTTTGGGGACGGGGCCAACGTCCTGACTTTC. Protein sequence: CASSLLMFGDGANVLTF.

This clonotype was counted only a few times. The chain employs TRBV19 and TRBJ2-3; 10 bases are a match to TRBD1. CDR1 LNHDA and CDR2 SQIVND come from the germline V gene (reference sequence). Unmatched junction bases numbered 2, after V lost 3 bases and J lost 5 bases. The length of the CDR3 is 14 residues. DNA for the CDR3: TGTGCCAGTAGTATGGGACAGGGGATAGATACGCAGTATTTT. Protein sequence: CASSMGQGIDTQYF.

The rearrangement uses TRBV6-2 or TRBV6-3 and TRBJ1-5; the D gene is possibly TRBD1 (6 bases). V lost 2 bases and J lost 6, with 11 bases in between. Germline lookup yields CDR1 MNHEY and CDR2 SVGEGT. The CDR3 consists of 14 residues. CDR3 nucleotide sequence: TGTGCCAGCAGTTACGGCGGGGACACTCAGCCCCAGCATTTT. Residues: CASSYGGDTQPQHF.

A note on this clonotype: Since a much larger clone is just one base distant, this may be a read error. Since the CDR3 does not end with the conserved phenylalanine or tryptophan, this likely comes from a read error. The chain combines TRBV7-9 with TRBJ2-1, with 11 bases identical to TRBD2. Germline CDR1 is SEHNR and CDR2 is FQNEAQ (reference sequence). CDR3 length equals 15 residues. V shed 4 bases, J shed 2 bases, and the junction held 1 base outside the gene matches. CDR3 sequence (DNA): TGTGCCAGCAGCTCTAGCGGGAGGCCCTACAATGAGCAGTTCTAC. Its translation: CASSSSGRPYNEQFY.

The chain carries TRBV19 and TRBJ1-6; a possible D gene is TRBD1 (5 bases). The germline V gene has CDR1 LNHDA and CDR2 SQIVND (reference sequence). The CDR3 loop spans 18 amino acids. V lost 3 bases and J 6 bases, leaving 21 bases between the germline ends. DNA for the CDR3: TGTGCCAGTAGTATCAACAGGATTGCCTTGGGGCCTAATTCACCCCTCCACTTT. It encodes CASSINRIALGPNSPLHF. The entire variable domain, with the rest obtained from reference TRBV19 and TRBJ1-6, is as follows: DGGITQSPKYLFRKEGQNVTLSCEQNLNHDAMYWYRQDPGQGLRLIYYSQIVNDFQKGDIAEGYSVSREKKESFPLTVTSAQKNPTAFYLCASSINRIALGPNSPLHFGNGTRLTVT.

In this sample, this clonotype turned up many times. The gene calls are TRBV11-1 and TRBJ2-3; D may be TRBD1 or TRBD2 (5 bases each). V lost 2 bases, J lost 6 bases, and 15 bases lay in between. CDR3 length equals 15 residues. CDR1 SGHAT and CDR2 FQDESV come from the germline V gene (reference sequence). DNA for the CDR3: TGTGCCAGCAGCTTAACGGAGGCAGGGCGTGATACGCAGTATTTT. Translating gives CASSLTEAGRDTQYF.

This rearrangement joins TRBV7-3 to TRBJ1-2, with D perhaps matching TRBD1 (5 bases). Trimming removed 3 bases from V and 11 bases from J, with 31 bases in between. This CDR3 is built from 18 residues. Germline assignment: CDR1 SGHTA and CDR2 FQGTGA. DNA for the CDR3: TGTGCCAGCAGCTTTATAAAGCCCGGGACGAAGATGCGACAGATATACACCTTC. Protein sequence: CASSFIKPGTKMRQIYTF.

V is TRBV19 and J is TRBJ1-4, with a tentative D call TRBD1 (6 bases). This CDR3 is 14 amino acids long. Trimming stripped 2 bases from V and 8 bases from J, with 12 bases between. The germline gives CDR1 LNHDA, CDR2 SQIVND (reference sequence). The CDR3, as DNA: TGTGCCAGTAGTATACGAACAGGGAAAGAAAAACTGTTTTTT. Its translation: CASSIRTGKEKLFF. The complete variable domain, with remaining parts taken from reference TRBV19 and TRBJ1-4, reads DGGITQSPKYLFRKEGQNVTLSCEQNLNHDAMYWYRQDPGQGLRLIYYSQIVNDFQKGDIAEGYSVSREKKESFPLTVTSAQKNPTAFYLCASSIRTGKEKLFFGSGTQLSVL.

This chain uses TRBV2 with TRBJ1-4, with D hard to call. This CDR3 region has 11 residues. The V gene lost 7 bases and the J gene lost 10 bases, with 10 bases spanning the gap. The germline V gene has CDR1 SNHLY and CDR2 FYNNEI. DNA for the CDR3: TGTGCCAGCACCCCGTGGGGAAAACTGTTTTTT. Its translation: CASTPWGKLFF. The full variable domain, rest sourced from reference TRBV2 and TRBJ1-4, is EPEVTQTPSHQVTQMGQEVILRCVPISNHLYFYWYRQILGQKVEFLVSFYNNEISEKSEIFDDQFSVERPDGSNFTLKIRSTKLEDSAMYFCASTPWGKLFFGSGTQLSVL.

This clonotype was observed a few times. The chain carries TRBV7-9 and TRBJ2-1; 7 bases fit TRBD2. CDR3 size: 12 residues. Looked up from germline, CDR1 is SEHNR and CDR2 is FQNEAQ (reference sequence). J was trimmed by 8 bases and V by 11 bases; bases with no gene match: 9. CDR3 residues: CAGSSAGDEQFF. The DNA for the CDR3 is TGTGCCGGCTCTAGCGCGGGGGATGAGCAGTTCTTC.

This clonotype was seen a few times. V is TRBV12-3 or TRBV12-4 and J is TRBJ2-2; 11 nucleotides align to TRBD2. Trimming removed 5 bases from V and 4 bases from J; junction bases left unmatched: 9. The CDR3 consists of 17 residues. The CDR3 here is CASSMLLAGVTTGELFF. In nucleotides, the CDR3 is TGTGCCAGCAGTATGCTACTAGCGGGAGTAACCACCGGGGAGCTGTTTTTT.

In this sample, this clonotype turned up many times. The gene calls are TRBV7-2 and TRBJ1-6; maybe TRBD1 (5 bases). This CDR3 spans 14 amino acids. The V end was cut by 2 bases, the J end by 8 bases, with 10 bases between. Germline assignment: CDR1 SGHTA and CDR2 FQGNSA. The CDR3 region is CASSLNQGYSPLHF. In nucleotides, the CDR3 is TGTGCCAGCAGCTTAAATCAGGGTTATTCACCCCTCCACTTT.

This chain uses TRBV7-2 with TRBJ2-2; D not certain. The CDR3 is 15 residues long. Trimming stripped 3 bases from V and 1 base from J, with 9 bases between. CDR1 and CDR2 from the germline V gene are SGHTA and FQGNSA. Here the CDR3 DNA reads TGTGCCAGCAGCTTTCGACTTATGAACACCGGGGAGCTGTTTTTT. It is translated as CASSFRLMNTGELFF.

Only a few counts were recorded for this clonotype. V gene TRBV29-1 combines with J gene TRBJ1-2; D gene unclear. This CDR3 has 13 amino acids. Germline assignment: CDR1 SQVTM and CDR2 ANQGSEA. Deletions cut 2 bases from V and 3 bases from J, with 10 bases between. The CDR3 nucleotides are TGCAGCGTTGAATTAGTGGTGGACTATGGCTACACCTTC. Translating gives CSVELVVDYGYTF. Combining the CDR3 with reference TRBV29-1 and TRBJ1-2 gives the whole variable domain SAVISQKPSRDICQRGTSLTIQCQVDSQVTMMFWYRQQPGQSLTLIATANQGSEATYESGFVIDKFPISRPNLTFSTLTVSNMSPEDSSIYLCSVELVVDYGYTFGSGTRLTVV.

This clonotype was counted between two and nine times. V is TRBV7-2 and J is TRBJ1-3, with D hard to call. V lost 1 base, J lost 4 bases, and 11 bases lay in between. CDR1 and CDR2 (germline): SGHTA, FQGNSA. The CDR3 extends over 15 amino acids. The CDR3 sequence: CASSLVGELGNTIYF. CDR3 bases: TGTGCCAGCAGCTTAGTTGGGGAATTGGGAAACACCATATATTTT.

The chain links TRBV6-2 or TRBV6-3 to TRBJ2-7; D ambiguous. This CDR3 is 12 amino acids long. Trimming took 8 bases from V and 0 from J, leaving 8 bases between them. CDR1 is MNHEY and CDR2 is SVGEGT in the germline V gene. CDR3 in amino acids: CASWGSSYEQYF. The CDR3 bases are TGTGCCAGCTGGGGTAGCTCCTACGAGCAGTACTTC.

This clonotype has only a few counts. The chain combines TRBV19 with TRBJ1-1; tentatively, D is TRBD1 (5 bases). This CDR3 region has 14 residues. Germline V lookup: CDR1 LNHDA, CDR2 SQIVND (reference sequence). V lost 5 bases and J 0 bases, leaving 10 bases between the germline ends. CDR3 in amino acids: CASSVGRMNTEAFF. The CDR3 DNA is TGTGCCAGTAGTGTGGGACGGATGAACACTGAAGCTTTCTTT.

Many counts were recorded for this clonotype. The chain couples TRBV29-1 to TRBJ2-3; the D is unclear. The germline V gene has CDR1 SQVTM and CDR2 ANQGSEA. The CDR3 is 13 amino acids. The V and J ends lost 4 bases and 1 base respectively, with 9 bases between them. Here the CDR3 reads CSVGQKGTDTQYF. CDR3 sequence (DNA): TGCAGCGTTGGGCAGAAAGGCACAGATACGCAGTATTTT.

This clonotype was seen a handful of times. The chain combines TRBV12-3 or TRBV12-4 with TRBJ1-1; D is uncertain. The CDR3 loop spans 13 amino acids. V gave up 3 bases and J gave up 7 bases, with 12 bases separating them. The CDR3 sequence is CASSFLRENEAFF. CDR3 nucleotide sequence: TGTGCCAGCAGTTTTCTTAGAGAGAATGAAGCTTTCTTT.

This sequence joins TRBV4-3 and TRBJ1-5; no firm D call. Germline loops: CDR1 LGHNA, CDR2 YSLEER. Trimming stripped 0 bases from V and 5 bases from J, with 11 bases between. The CDR3 totals 15 residues. The CDR3 loop is CASSQDYRSHQPQHF. Here the CDR3 DNA reads TGCGCCAGCAGCCAAGATTATAGATCCCATCAGCCCCAGCATTTT.

The V call is TRBV25-1, the J call TRBJ1-4, with D possibly being TRBD1 (6 bases). The V end lost 7 bases, the J end lost 7 bases, and 19 bases lay between the germline ends. This CDR3 spans 15 amino acids. Germline CDR1 is MGHDK and CDR2 is SYGVNS. CDR3 protein: CASTAFGGRGEKLFF. The CDR3 nucleotides read TGTGCCAGCACCGCGTTTGGGGGCAGGGGTGAAAAACTGTTTTTT. The complete variable domain, with remaining parts taken from reference TRBV25-1 and TRBJ1-4, reads EADIYQTPRYLVIGTGKKITLECSQTMGHDKMYWYQQDPGMELHLIHYSYGVNSTEKGDLSSESTVSRIRTEHFPLTLESARPSHTSQYLCASTAFGGRGEKLFFGSGTQLSVL.

This clonotype was detected only a few times. V is TRBV12-3 or TRBV12-4 and J is TRBJ2-1; 9 bases align to TRBD2. The CDR3 is 17 residues long. Losses at the gene ends were 2 bases for V and 5 bases for J; bases not matched to a gene: 10. This CDR3 is CASSLIFNLAGNNEQFF. The CDR3 DNA follows: TGTGCCAGCAGTTTAATCTTCAATCTAGCGGGAAACAATGAGCAGTTCTTC.

The genes are TRBV3-1 and TRBJ2-3; D gene ambiguous. The V end was cut by 2 bases, the J end by 10 bases, with 13 bases between. This CDR3 is 13 amino acids long. Germline loops: CDR1 LGHDT, CDR2 YNNKEL (reference sequence). This CDR3 is CASSQRDLVAQYF. The DNA of the CDR3 is TGTGCCAGCAGCCAACGAGACCTCGTTGCGCAGTATTTT.